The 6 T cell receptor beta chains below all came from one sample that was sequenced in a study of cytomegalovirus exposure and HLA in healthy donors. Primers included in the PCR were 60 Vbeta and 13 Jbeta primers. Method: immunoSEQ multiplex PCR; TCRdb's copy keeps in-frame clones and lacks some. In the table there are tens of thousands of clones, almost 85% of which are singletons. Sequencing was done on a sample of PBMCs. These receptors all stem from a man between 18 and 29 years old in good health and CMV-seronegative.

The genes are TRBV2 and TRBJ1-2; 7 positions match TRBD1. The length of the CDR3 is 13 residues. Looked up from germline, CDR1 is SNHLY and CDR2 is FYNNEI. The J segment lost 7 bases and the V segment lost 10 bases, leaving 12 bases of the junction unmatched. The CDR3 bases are TGTGCCACACAGGGACAGAGCCGGTCTGGCTACACCTTC. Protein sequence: CATQGQSRSGYTF.

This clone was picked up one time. Here the CDR3 reads CASRAEGARYEQYF. CDR3 bases: TGTGCCAGCAGGGCGGAGGGGGCGCGATACGAGCAGTACTTC. This chain joins TRBV6-5 and TRBJ2-7; a weak D match, TRBD1 (7 bases). This CDR3 has 14 amino acids. Looked up from germline, CDR1 is MNHEY and CDR2 is SVGAGI. The V gene lost 6 bases and the J gene lost 4 bases, with 16 bases spanning the gap.

CDR3 in amino acids: CASSQDFGQGETQYF. CDR3 in DNA: TGTGCCAGCAGCCAAGACTTTGGGCAGGGTGAGACCCAGTACTTC. This chain links TRBV14 with TRBJ2-5, with D possibly TRBD1 on 5 matching bases. There are 15 residues in the CDR3. V dropped 0 bases and J dropped 5 bases, with 13 bases sitting between them. Germline values: CDR1 SGHDN, CDR2 FVKESK.

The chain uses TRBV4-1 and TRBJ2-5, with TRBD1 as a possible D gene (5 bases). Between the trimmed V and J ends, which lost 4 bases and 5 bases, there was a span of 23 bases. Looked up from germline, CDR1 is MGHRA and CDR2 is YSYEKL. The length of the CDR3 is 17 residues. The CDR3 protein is CASSPLATVGLQETQYF. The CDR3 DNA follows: TGCGCCAGCAGCCCCCTGGCGACAGTTGGGTTACAGGAGACCCAGTACTTC.

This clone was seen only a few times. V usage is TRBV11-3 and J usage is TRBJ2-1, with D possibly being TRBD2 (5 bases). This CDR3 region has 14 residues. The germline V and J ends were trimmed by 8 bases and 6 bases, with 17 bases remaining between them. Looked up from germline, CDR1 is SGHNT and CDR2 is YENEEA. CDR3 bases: TGTGCCAGCGGACGGACCGGAGGTCTCAATGAGCAGTTCTTC. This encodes CASGRTGGLNEQFF.

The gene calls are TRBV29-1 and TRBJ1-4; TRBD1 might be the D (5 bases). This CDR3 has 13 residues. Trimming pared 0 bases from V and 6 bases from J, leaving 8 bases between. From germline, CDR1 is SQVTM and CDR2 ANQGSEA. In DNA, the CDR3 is TGCAGCGTTGAAGACAGGGCGGATGAAAAACTGTTTTTT. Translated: CSVEDRADEKLFF.